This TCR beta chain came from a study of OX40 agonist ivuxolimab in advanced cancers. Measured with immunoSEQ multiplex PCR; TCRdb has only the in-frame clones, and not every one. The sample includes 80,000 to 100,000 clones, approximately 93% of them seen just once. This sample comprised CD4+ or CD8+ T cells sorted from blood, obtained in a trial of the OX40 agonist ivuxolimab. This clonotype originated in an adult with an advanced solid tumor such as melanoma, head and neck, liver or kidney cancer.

The CDR3 DNA is TGCGCCAGCAGCCGGGGCGGGAGGAGTGACAATGAGCAGTTCTTC. This translates into CASSRGGRSDNEQFF. The rearrangement joins TRBV4-3 to TRBJ2-1; 8 nucleotides agree with TRBD2. From germline, CDR1 is LGHNA and CDR2 YSLEER. V shed 4 bases, J shed 5 bases, and the junction held 7 bases outside the gene matches. This CDR3 is 15 amino acids long.